This is a list of T cell receptor beta chains from one sample in a study of response to subunit inactivated influenza vaccine. TCRdb reprocessed the RT-PCR reads with MiXCR, giving one entry per CDR3 protein. The sample holds 430,000 or so distinct CDR3 sequences; approximately 11% are singletons and the top ten take 9.5% to 15%. Material: PBMCs from blood, obtained 45 days after vaccination. The receptors come from a man aged 50 or older who received an inactivated influenza vaccine. Each CDR3 is given without its conserved first and last residue. The size entry is marked missing in some rows and otherwise reads once, few, many or a size class.

v_gene,abundance,CDR3aa
TRBV23-1,-,ASSHQF
TRBV7-8,-,ASSFGTGQNIQY
TRBV12-5,-,ASGSIQGQFTGELF
TRBV5-1,few,ASSFATVTQETQY
TRBV12-3/TRBV12-4,-,ASSLSRQRETQY
TRBV10-2,-,ASSESRGSAYEQY
TRBV12-3/TRBV12-4,many,ASSLVGGKETQY
TRBV12-3/TRBV12-4,many,ASSMRRGETQY
TRBV20-1,-,SAIPTRTGGRETQY
TRBV7-2,-,ASSIPSGGAETQY
TRBV29-1,many,SVELRQGQPQH
TRBV30,-,AWRVLAGADTQY
TRBV6-2/TRBV6-3,few,ASREPGQGAYEQY
TRBV19,-,ASSARQGLRETQY
TRBV19,-,ASSIMGLEVDTQY
TRBV5-5,-,ASSPWGANTGELF
TRBV7-3,-,ASSLTTSGMPGELF
TRBV7-9,-,ASSPVGTEAF
TRBV5-1,-,ASRPRGGIQETQY
TRBV10-3,many,AISETSGGHRQETQY
TRBV5-1,many,ASSRTGGSSGYTDTQY
TRBV11-2,few,ASRSARGGYEQY
TRBV18,-,ASSVGTSGLISYNEQF
TRBV12-3/TRBV12-4,-,ASSALGVVTGELF
TRBV4-2,many,ASSQFRSSSYEQY
TRBV5-5,few,ASSSRDRGPGGELF
TRBV6-1,many,ASRRDRDSYEQY
TRBV12-3/TRBV12-4,many,ASSRTSGGVYTQY
TRBV20-1,many,SATGLAGDEQF
TRBV20-1,few,SGRGGTNSNQPQH
TRBV11-2,few,ASSTVGHLTNEQF
TRBV10-3,many,AIRRGSDTDTQY
TRBV7-8,-,ASRWTGTTWDEQF